One sample yielded the 25 T cell receptor beta chains listed below, sequenced in a study of shared clonotypes between healthy human individuals. Data came from immunoSEQ multiplex PCR; TCRdb stores just in-frame clones and leaves some out. The top ten hold roughly 12% of the sample, which has 490,000 or so clones, 79% seen once. Sequences were obtained from PBMCs. These receptors were collected from a woman between 40 and 50 years old in good health. Some clones in this sample may be carry-over from other donors' samples.

This chain connects TRBV6-5 to TRBJ1-5; possibly TRBD1 for D (6 bases). Germline CDR1 MNHEY, CDR2 SVGAGI. The CDR3 length is 14 residues. Trimming took 2 bases from V and 5 from J, leaving 10 bases between them. The CDR3 spells CASSYRTADQPQHF. The CDR3 DNA reads TGTGCCAGCAGTTACCGGACAGCCGATCAGCCCCAGCATTTT.

Here the CDR3 reads CASSLDPVVSGIMSNEQFF. The CDR3 bases are TGTGCCAGCAGCTTAGATCCGGTGGTTAGCGGGATAATGTCCAATGAGCAGTTCTTC. V and J are TRBV11-2 and TRBJ2-1; 8 bases align to TRBD2. Germline CDR1 SGHAT, CDR2 FQNNGV. The trim removed 0 bases at V and 6 bases at J, leaving 16 bases unmatched. The length of the CDR3 is 19 residues. The full variable domain, in which reference TRBV11-2 and TRBJ2-1 provide the parts outside the CDR3, is EAGVAQSPRYKIIEKRQSVAFWCNPISGHATLYWYQQILGQGPKLLIQFQNNGVVDDSQLPKDRFSAERLKGVDSTLKIQPAKLEDSAVYLCASSLDPVVSGIMSNEQFFGPGTRLTVL.

The rearrangement joins TRBV7-8 to TRBJ2-7; 8 bases are a match to TRBD1. After removal of 6 bases from V and 3 bases from J, the junction contained 13 bases not matched to a gene. Germline CDR1 SGHVS, CDR2 FQNEAQ. The CDR3 loop spans 16 amino acids. CDR3 region: CASSYPPTGASYEQYF. The CDR3 region has the DNA TGTGCCAGCAGTTACCCCCCGACAGGGGCTAGCTACGAGCAGTACTTC.

This chain joins TRBV30 and TRBJ2-7; perhaps TRBD2 as D (5 bases). Germline V gene data show CDR1 as GTSNPN and CDR2 as SVGIG (reference sequence). Trimming cost V 0 bases and J 0 bases, with 18 bases left between them. This CDR3 comprises 17 residues. For the CDR3, the DNA is TGTGCCTGGAGTGTACGGTATGGCGGAGGTAGCTCCTACGAGCAGTACTTC. It is translated as CAWSVRYGGGSSYEQYF.

V is TRBV1 and J is TRBJ2-6; the table calls TRBD2, which could not be checked here. TRBV1 is given as a pseudogene. The CDR3 length is 15 residues. CDR3 region: CTSSLCRSRANVLTF. CDR3 in DNA: TGCACCAGCAGCTTATGCCGTAGTCGGGCCAACGTCCTGACTTTC.

The chain uses TRBV10-1 and TRBJ2-7; perhaps TRBD1 as D (5 bases). CDR1 and CDR2 from the germline V gene are WNHNN and SYGVQD (reference sequence). The CDR3 is made up of 13 amino acids. V was shortened by 3 bases and J by 3 bases, with 9 bases between the two germline ends. The CDR3: CASSDPGRYEQYF. CDR3 DNA sequence: TGCGCCAGCAGTGACCCAGGGCGCTACGAGCAGTACTTC.

The rearrangement links TRBV19 to TRBJ1-5; possible D gene TRBD1, 6 bases. V gave up 3 bases and J gave up 4 bases, with 7 bases separating them. This CDR3 has 13 residues. Germline-derived CDR1 and CDR2 are LNHDA and SQIVND (reference sequence). The CDR3 reads CASSMGQNQPQHF. In nucleotides, the CDR3 is TGTGCCAGTAGTATGGGACAAAATCAGCCCCAGCATTTT.

This chain connects TRBV4-2 to TRBJ2-3, with 13 positions matching TRBD2. Germline V gene sequence: CDR1 LGHNA, CDR2 YNFKEQ. Unmatched junction bases numbered 10, after V lost 4 bases and J lost 6 bases. CDR3 size: 17 residues. For the CDR3, the DNA is TGTGCCAGCAGCCGATTAGGGACTAGCGGGGTGCGGGATACGCAGTATTTT. Its translation: CASSRLGTSGVRDTQYF.

This clone was counted only a few times. The chain is built from TRBV7-3 and TRBJ2-2, with 12 bases that match TRBD2. The length of the CDR3 is 16 residues. Trimming at V came to 4 bases and at J to 3 bases, leaving 3 bases not matched to a gene. Germline V gene lookup returns CDR1 SGHTA and CDR2 FQGTGA. As DNA, the CDR3 is TGTGCCAGCAGCTCTTGGACTAGCGGGGACACCGGGGAGCTGTTTTTT. Translated, it gives CASSSWTSGDTGELFF.

This clone appeared a single time. It differs at one base from a far larger clone, so likely a read error. This chain uses TRBV6-1 with TRBJ2-5; D unresolved. CDR3 length: 13 amino acids. V gave up 7 bases and J gave up 5 bases, with 14 bases separating them. CDR1 and CDR2 from the germline V gene are MNHNS and SASEGT. CDR3 DNA: TGTGCCAGCAACCCTCAGCCCCAGGAGACCCAGTACTTC. It translates to CASNPQPQETQYF.

This chain links TRBV21-1 with TRBJ2-7; the D call of TRBD2 is as the table states it, not checked on the DNA. TRBV21-1 is listed as a pseudogene. The CDR3 consists of 16 residues. The CDR3 reads CASSKEGTSRNLEQYF. In DNA form, the CDR3 reads TGTGCCAGCAGCAAAGAGGGGACTAGCAGGAATTTGGAGCAGTACTTC.

The V call is TRBV2, the J call TRBJ1-6; no firm D call. Between the trimmed V and J ends, which lost 8 bases and 8 bases, there was a span of 19 bases. Germline V gene data show CDR1 as SNHLY and CDR2 as FYNNEI. The CDR3 is 15 residues long. The CDR3 DNA reads as TGTGCCAGCGACCCCAGAGGGAATGGGGATTCACCCCTCCACTTT. It codes for CASDPRGNGDSPLHF.

The chain has TRBV5-1 and TRBJ2-5; D may correspond to TRBD1 or TRBD2 (5 bases each). The CDR3 has 15 amino acids. Per the germline V gene, CDR1 is SGHRS and CDR2 is YFSETQ. Trimming removed 2 bases from V and 4 bases from J, with 15 bases in between. The CDR3 coding sequence is TGCGCCAGCAGCTTTTCCGGGGACCTGAGAGAGACCCAGTACTTC. Encoded protein: CASSFSGDLRETQYF.

The J gene is TRBJ2-2, the V gene TRBV27; 7 bases match TRBD2. Per germline, CDR1 MNHEY and CDR2 SMNVEV (reference sequence). There are 16 residues in the CDR3. V was pared by 10 bases and J by 3 bases, with 14 bases of the junction left unmatched. CDR3 amino acids: CATRRAGNRDTGELFF. In DNA, the CDR3 is TGTGCCACAAGACGAGCGGGAAATAGGGACACCGGGGAGCTGTTTTTT.

This clone came up a few times. This sequence joins TRBV28 and TRBJ1-5; 8 bases agree with TRBD1. The germline V gene encodes CDR1 MDHEN and CDR2 SYDVKM. The CDR3 consists of 12 residues. The V segment lost 11 bases and the J segment 5 bases; nucleotides outside the gene matches: 5. This CDR3 reads CADGQGDQPQHF. The CDR3, as DNA: TGTGCCGATGGACAGGGCGATCAGCCCCAGCATTTT.

The chain joins TRBV6-1 to TRBJ1-3, with a weak D call TRBD1 (5 bases). The CDR3 totals 15 residues. V lost 3 bases and J 2 bases, leaving 11 bases between the germline ends. Germline V gives CDR1 MNHNS, CDR2 SASEGT. The DNA of the CDR3 is TGTGCCAGCAGTGAGGGGGGGGTCCCTGGAAACACCATATATTTT. Protein product: CASSEGGVPGNTIYF.

The chain carries TRBV7-9 and TRBJ2-7; 8 nucleotides align to TRBD1. From germline, CDR1 is SEHNR and CDR2 FQNEAQ (reference sequence). The CDR3 runs to 13 residues. V dropped 5 bases and J dropped 9; count of bases not matched to a gene: 9. CDR3: CASSLGEDRGQYF. The CDR3 DNA is TGTGCCAGCAGCCTAGGTGAAGACAGGGGGCAGTACTTC.

The chain joins TRBV28 to TRBJ2-3, with TRBD1 identical over 7 bases. The CDR3 runs 15 residues. V shed 5 bases, J shed 0 bases, and the junction held 5 bases outside the gene matches. Per germline, CDR1 MDHEN and CDR2 SYDVKM. The chain's CDR3 is CASSRDSPSTDTQYF. CDR3 sequence (DNA): TGTGCCAGCAGTCGGGACAGTCCTAGCACAGATACGCAGTATTTT.

Details on this clone: With a far larger clone one base away, a read error is the likely cause. Distinct nucleotide sequences in the sample also encode this CDR3. V usage is TRBV7-9 and J usage is TRBJ1-1; weak D call: TRBD1 (5 bases). CDR3 length: 14 amino acids. V lost 3 bases and J 11 bases, leaving 19 bases between the germline ends. Germline V gene sequence: CDR1 SEHNR, CDR2 FQNEAQ (reference sequence). The CDR3 loop is CASSFKGQSLEAFF. CDR3 sequence (DNA): TGTGCCAGCAGCTTCAAGGGGCAGAGCTTAGAGGCTTTCTTT. The full variable domain, with the rest looked up from reference TRBV7-9 and TRBJ1-1, is DTGVSQNPRHKITKRGQNVTFRCDPISEHNRLYWYRQTLGQGPEFLTYFQNEAQLEKSRLLSDRFSAERPKGSFSTLEIQRTEQGDSAMYLCASSFKGQSLEAFFGQGTRLTVV.

The chain has TRBV5-1 and TRBJ2-3; unclear D gene. The CDR3 contains 14 residues. The V gene's germline CDR1 is SGHRS and CDR2 YFSETQ. Deletions cut 5 bases from V and 0 bases from J, with 10 bases between. DNA for the CDR3: TGCGCCAGCAGGGTAGACTGGAGCACAGATACGCAGTATTTT. Protein sequence: CASRVDWSTDTQYF.

The gene calls are TRBV18 and TRBJ2-7; TRBD1 agrees at 10 bases. Germline CDR1 and CDR2: KGHSH and LQKENI. The trim removed 2 bases at V and 3 bases at J, leaving 4 bases unmatched. This CDR3 comprises 15 residues. This chain's CDR3 is CASSPGTGVFYEQYF. The CDR3, as DNA: TGTGCCAGCTCACCAGGGACAGGGGTTTTCTACGAGCAGTACTTC. Looking up the rest from reference TRBV18 and TRBJ2-7 gives the full variable domain: NAGVMQNPRHLVRRRGQEARLRCSPMKGHSHVYWYRQLPEEGLKFMVYLQKENIIDESGMPKERFSAEFPKEGPSILRIQQVVRGDSAAYFCASSPGTGVFYEQYFGPGTRLTVT.

The gene calls are TRBV5-1 and TRBJ2-1; TRBD2 agrees at 10 bases. Germline CDR1 SGHRS, CDR2 YFSETQ. V lost 2 bases, J lost 4 bases, and 6 bases stayed unmatched. This CDR3 has 16 residues. The CDR3 here is CASSLLTSGLYNEQFF. The CDR3 DNA reads TGCGCCAGCAGCTTACTGACTAGCGGGTTATACAATGAGCAGTTCTTC.

The rearrangement joins TRBV7-2 to TRBJ1-1; D not resolved. This CDR3 is 14 amino acids long. Germline V gene data show CDR1 as SGHTA and CDR2 as FQGNSA. The ends were cut back, 4 bases at V and 3 bases at J, with 12 bases in the middle. CDR3 nucleotides: TGTGCCAGCAGCTATACTAGCAGGTACACTGAAGCTTTCTTT. Translated, it gives CASSYTSRYTEAFF.

The table lists this clone with a count of one. The chain is built from TRBV4-1 and TRBJ2-5; D may correspond to TRBD1 or TRBD2 (6 bases each). Looked up from germline, CDR1 is MGHRA and CDR2 is YSYEKL. V gave up 3 bases and J gave up 1 base, with 12 bases separating them. This CDR3 has 15 amino acids. The CDR3 loop reads CASSHAPGAQETQYF. The CDR3 DNA is TGCGCCAGCAGCCATGCCCCGGGGGCCCAAGAGACCCAGTACTTC.

V usage is TRBV11-2 and J usage is TRBJ2-3; 10 nucleotides agree with TRBD2. The germline V gene has CDR1 SGHAT and CDR2 FQNNGV. This CDR3 region has 15 residues. Unmatched junction bases numbered 4, after V lost 5 bases and J lost 2 bases. CDR3 amino acids: CASSVGTSATDTQYF. The CDR3 DNA is TGTGCCAGCAGCGTCGGGACTAGCGCCACAGATACGCAGTATTTT.